Presented here are 12 T cell receptor beta chains from one specimen sequenced in a study of blood T cell repertoires in COVID-19. TCRdb's copy holds only in-frame clones and misses some; the assay was immunoSEQ multiplex PCR. The sample holds approximately 170,000 clones; roughly 80% are singletons and the top ten take 9.5% to 15%. What was sequenced was peripheral blood. The receptors here all came from a woman in her forties or fifties with acute or convalescent COVID-19.

This clone came up a few times. This chain joins TRBV28 and TRBJ1-4, with a weak D call TRBD1 (5 bases). V was pared by 4 bases and J by 3 bases, with 18 bases between. This CDR3 is built from 17 residues. Germline V CDR1 and CDR2: MDHEN, SYDVKM. The CDR3: CASSSPGFGGANEKLFF. Written as DNA, the CDR3 is TGTGCCAGCAGTTCACCGGGTTTCGGAGGGGCTAATGAAAAACTGTTTTTT.

In DNA, the CDR3 is TGTGCCTGGAGTAGGGACAGAGCAACTGAAGCTTTCTTT. The encoded protein is CAWSRDRATEAFF. The V call is TRBV30, the J call TRBJ1-1; 7 bases match TRBD1. V gave up 2 bases and J gave up 5 bases; unmatched junction bases: 5. The CDR3 is 13 residues long. Germline V gives CDR1 GTSNPN, CDR2 SVGIG (reference sequence).

V is TRBV12-3 or TRBV12-4 and J is TRBJ1-3, with a tentative D call TRBD1 (6 bases). CDR3 length: 13 amino acids. With 7 bases removed from V and 6 bases from J, the gap between germline ends came to 13 bases. CDR3 sequence reads: CASTTGLLNTIYF. The CDR3, as DNA: TGTGCCAGCACTACAGGGTTGTTAAACACCATATATTTT.

This clone was detected only a few times. V and J are TRBV3-1 (or the pseudogene TRBV3-2) and TRBJ1-1; perhaps TRBD1 as D (5 bases). The germline V and J ends were trimmed by 4 bases and 7 bases, with 22 bases remaining between them. CDR3 length: 16 residues. Germline CDR1 is LGHDT and CDR2 is YNNKEL (reference sequence). The CDR3 DNA follows: TGTGCCAGCAGCCTACACGGGGGGTCGGGAACTAATGAAGCTTTCTTT. Translating it yields CASSLHGGSGTNEAFF.

This clone has only a few counts. V and J are TRBV3-1 (or the pseudogene TRBV3-2) and TRBJ2-6, with D unresolved. The V end lost 0 bases, the J end lost 1 base, and 13 bases lay between the germline ends. Germline assignment: CDR1 LGHDT and CDR2 YNNKEL (reference sequence). The CDR3 runs 18 residues. CDR3 in amino acids: CASSQDRQVLSGANVLTF. CDR3 nucleotide sequence: TGTGCCAGCAGCCAAGATCGGCAGGTTCTTTCTGGGGCCAACGTCCTGACTTTC.

The V gene is TRBV4-2, the J gene TRBJ1-1; D is uncertain. Germline CDR1 is LGHNA and CDR2 is YNFKEQ. Trimming left V 2 bases short and J 11 bases short, with 18 bases between. The CDR3 is 14 residues long. DNA for the CDR3: TGTGCCAGCAGCCAACTTCGCGAGGGAGACGGGGCTTTCTTT. Protein product: CASSQLREGDGAFF.

The sample holds a few counts of this clone. This chain links TRBV2 with TRBJ1-2, with TRBD1 as a possible D gene (5 bases). This CDR3 is 13 amino acids long. The ends were cut back, 3 bases at V and 7 bases at J, with 12 bases in the middle. Germline CDR1 reads SNHLY; CDR2 reads FYNNEI. This CDR3 is CASSEEQGSGYTF. The CDR3 nucleotides read TGTGCCAGCAGTGAGGAGCAGGGCTCTGGCTACACCTTC.

The chain employs TRBV4-3 and TRBJ2-7; 9 bases map to TRBD2. The CDR3 runs 15 residues. Germline lookup yields CDR1 LGHNA and CDR2 YSLEER. The J segment lost 2 bases and the V segment lost 4 bases, leaving 6 bases of the junction unmatched. The CDR3 loop is CASSLLAGPAYEQYF. The CDR3 DNA reads as TGCGCCAGCAGCCTGCTAGCGGGACCGGCCTACGAGCAGTACTTC.

This clone was detected a few times. CDR3 nucleotide sequence: TGTGCCAGCAGTACAGGGGAGGCACAGACCCAGTACTTC. The encoded protein is CASSTGEAQTQYF. The chain links TRBV6-6 to TRBJ2-5; perhaps TRBD1 as D (7 bases). CDR3 length: 13 amino acids. Deletions cut 5 bases from V and 6 bases from J, with 13 bases between. CDR1 MNHNY and CDR2 SVGAGI come from the germline V gene (reference sequence).

CDR3 in amino acids: CASSPIPGTYEQYF. CDR3 nucleotides: TGTGCCAGCAGTCCAATCCCCGGGACCTACGAGCAGTACTTC. The V and J genes are TRBV27 and TRBJ2-7; tentatively, D is TRBD2 (5 bases). CDR3 length: 14 amino acids. Per the germline V gene, CDR1 is MNHEY and CDR2 is SMNVEV (reference sequence). Trimming shortened V by 5 bases and J by 2 bases, and 13 bases separated the two germline ends.

Here the CDR3 reads CASSLSWGTRMSSTDTQYF. DNA of the CDR3: TGTGCCAGCAGCCTTTCGTGGGGCACCCGTATGTCTAGCACAGATACGCAGTATTTT. V is TRBV7-2 and J is TRBJ2-3; possibly TRBD1 for D (5 bases). Trimming took 5 bases from V and 0 from J, leaving 24 bases between them. Germline V gene lookup returns CDR1 SGHTA and CDR2 FQGNSA. The CDR3 covers 19 residues.

This chain connects TRBV7-9 to TRBJ2-1; 7 bases line up with TRBD1. The CDR3 consists of 16 residues. V gave up 6 bases and J gave up 4 bases; unmatched junction bases: 12. Germline V lookup: CDR1 SEHNR, CDR2 FQNEAQ (reference sequence). CDR3: CASRPDRAGGYNEQFF. Here the CDR3 DNA reads TGTGCCAGCAGACCAGACAGGGCTGGAGGATACAATGAGCAGTTCTTC.